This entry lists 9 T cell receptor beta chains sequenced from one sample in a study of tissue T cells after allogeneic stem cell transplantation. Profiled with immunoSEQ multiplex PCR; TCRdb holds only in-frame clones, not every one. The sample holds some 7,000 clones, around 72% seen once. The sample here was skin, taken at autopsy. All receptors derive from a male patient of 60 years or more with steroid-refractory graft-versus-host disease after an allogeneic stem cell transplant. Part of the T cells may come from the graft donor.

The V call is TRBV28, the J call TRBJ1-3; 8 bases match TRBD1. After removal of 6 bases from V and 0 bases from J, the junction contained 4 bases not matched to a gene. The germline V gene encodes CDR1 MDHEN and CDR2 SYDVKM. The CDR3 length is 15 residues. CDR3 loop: CASSIQGGSGNTIYF. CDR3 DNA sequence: TGTGCCAGCAGCATACAGGGGGGCTCTGGAAACACCATATATTTT.

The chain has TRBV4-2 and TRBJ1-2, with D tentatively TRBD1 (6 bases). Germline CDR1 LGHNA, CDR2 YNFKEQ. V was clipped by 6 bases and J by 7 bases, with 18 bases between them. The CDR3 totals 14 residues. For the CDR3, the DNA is TGTGCCAGCAGTCCTGGTTGGGGGGCGGTTGGCTACACCTTC. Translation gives CASSPGWGAVGYTF.

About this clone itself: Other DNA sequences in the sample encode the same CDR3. DNA for the CDR3: TGTGCCAGCAGCTTAGGAGGTAGCAGCTACAATGAGCAGTTCTTC. Translation: CASSLGGSSYNEQFF. V gene TRBV11-3 combines with J gene TRBJ2-1; no firm D call. Germline V gives CDR1 SGHNT, CDR2 YENEEA. Trimming stripped 1 base from V and 3 bases from J, with 10 bases between. CDR3 length: 15 amino acids.

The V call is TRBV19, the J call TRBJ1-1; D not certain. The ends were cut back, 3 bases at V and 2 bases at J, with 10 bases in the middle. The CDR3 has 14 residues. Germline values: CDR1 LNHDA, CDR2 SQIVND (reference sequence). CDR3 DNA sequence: TGTGCCAGTAGTATCGGGCGGTTAAACACTGAAGCTTTCTTT. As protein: CASSIGRLNTEAFF.

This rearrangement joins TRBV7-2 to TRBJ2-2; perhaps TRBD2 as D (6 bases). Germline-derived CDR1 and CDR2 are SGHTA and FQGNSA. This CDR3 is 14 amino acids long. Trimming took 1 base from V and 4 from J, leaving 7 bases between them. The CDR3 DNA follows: TGTGCCAGCAGCTTAGGGGGAGGCACCGGGGAGCTGTTTTTT. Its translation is CASSLGGGTGELFF. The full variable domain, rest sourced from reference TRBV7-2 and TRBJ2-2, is GAGVSQSPSNKVTEKGKDVELRCDPISGHTALYWYRQSLGQGLEFLIYFQGNSAPDKSGLPSDRFSAERTGGSVSTLTIQRTQQEDSAVYLCASSLGGGTGELFFGEGSRLTVL.

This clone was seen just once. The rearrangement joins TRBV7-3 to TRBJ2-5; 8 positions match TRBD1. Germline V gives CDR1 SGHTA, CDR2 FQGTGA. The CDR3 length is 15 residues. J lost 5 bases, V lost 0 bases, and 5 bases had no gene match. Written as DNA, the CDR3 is TGTGCCAGCAGCTTAACGTCCAGGGGGCACGAGACCCAGTACTTC. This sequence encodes CASSLTSRGHETQYF.

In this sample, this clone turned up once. This chain's CDR3 is CASSLVVRNYGYTF. Written as DNA, the CDR3 is TGTGCCAGCAGCTTAGTGGTACGGAACTATGGCTACACCTTC. This chain uses TRBV7-2 with TRBJ1-2, with D unclear. The CDR3 spans 14 residues. Trimming left V 1 base short and J 2 bases short, with 8 bases between. CDR1 and CDR2 (germline): SGHTA, FQGNSA.

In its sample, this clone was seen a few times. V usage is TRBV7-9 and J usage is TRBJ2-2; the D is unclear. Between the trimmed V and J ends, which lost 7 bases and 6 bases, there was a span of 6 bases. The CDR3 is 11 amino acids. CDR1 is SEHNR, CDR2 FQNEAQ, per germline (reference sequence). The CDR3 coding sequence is TGTGCCAGCACCCTCGCCGGGGAGCTGTTTTTT. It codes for CASTLAGELFF. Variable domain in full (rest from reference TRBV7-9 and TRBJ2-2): DTGVSQNPRHKITKRGQNVTFRCDPISEHNRLYWYRQTLGQGPEFLTYFQNEAQLEKSRLLSDRFSAERPKGSFSTLEIQRTEQGDSAMYLCASTLAGELFFGEGSRLTVL.

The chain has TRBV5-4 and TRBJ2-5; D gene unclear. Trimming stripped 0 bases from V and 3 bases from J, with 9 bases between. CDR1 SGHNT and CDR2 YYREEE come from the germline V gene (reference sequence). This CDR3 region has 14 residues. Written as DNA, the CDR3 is TGTGCCAGCAGCTTGGGGATAATTAAAGAGACCCAGTACTTC. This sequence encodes CASSLGIIKETQYF.